The entry that follows covers one TCR beta chain sequence. Clones were read by immunoSEQ multiplex PCR, and TCRdb kept only the in-frame ones, dropping some. Of roughly 29,000 clones listed, 70% to 90% are singletons. This CDR3 is 17 amino acids long. Trimming removed 3 bases at V and 4 bases at J, with 22 bases between. Germline V gene sequence: CDR1 SEHNR, CDR2 FQNEAQ (reference sequence). These data are taken from a study of control samples from healthy donors and cancer patients. This chain links TRBV7-9 with TRBJ2-7, with a tentative D call TRBD2 (5 bases). Sequences were obtained from formalin-fixed, paraffin-embedded tissue. This clonotype was sampled from a female donor with melanoma. The CDR3, as DNA: TGTGCCAGCAGCTTTTCGATCGGACTTGCCGGTCGTTACGAGCAGTACTTC. Protein product: CASSFSIGLAGRYEQYF.